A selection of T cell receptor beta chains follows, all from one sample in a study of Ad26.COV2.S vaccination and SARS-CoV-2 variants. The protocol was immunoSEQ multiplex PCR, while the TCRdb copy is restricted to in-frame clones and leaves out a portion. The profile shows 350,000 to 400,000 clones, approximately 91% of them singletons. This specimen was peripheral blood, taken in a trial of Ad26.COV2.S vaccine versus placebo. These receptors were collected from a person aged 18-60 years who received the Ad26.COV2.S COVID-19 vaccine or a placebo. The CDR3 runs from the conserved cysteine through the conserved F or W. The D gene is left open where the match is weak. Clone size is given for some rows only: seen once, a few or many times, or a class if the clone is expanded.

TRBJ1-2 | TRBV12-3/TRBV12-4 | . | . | CASSPGGYGYTF | TGTGCCAGCAGTCCCGGGGGATACGGCTACACCTTC
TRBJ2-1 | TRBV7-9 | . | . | CASSLDGGTQTHTEQFF | TGTGCCAGCAGCTTAGACGGAGGCACCCAAACCCACACCGAGCAGTTCTTC
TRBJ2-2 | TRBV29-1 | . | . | CSVGQAYTGELFF | TGCAGCGTTGGCCAGGCGTACACCGGGGAGCTGTTTTTT
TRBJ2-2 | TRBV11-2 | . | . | CASSLGYTGELFF | TGTGCCAGCAGCTTAGGGTATACCGGGGAGCTGTTTTTT
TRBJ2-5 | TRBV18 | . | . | CASSPGQRTWETQYF | TGTGCCAGCTCACCAGGGCAGAGGACTTGGGAGACCCAGTACTTC
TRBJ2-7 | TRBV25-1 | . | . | CASSEYRGGEQYF | TGTGCCAGCAGTGAATATAGAGGGGGCGAGCAGTACTTC
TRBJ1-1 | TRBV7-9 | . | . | CASSRSGTEAEAFF | TGTGCCAGCAGCCGCTCCGGGACGGAGGCTGAAGCTTTCTTT
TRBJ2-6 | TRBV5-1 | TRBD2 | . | CASTRTSGGSSGANVLTF | TGCGCCAGCACACGGACTAGCGGGGGAAGCTCTGGGGCCAACGTCCTGACTTTC
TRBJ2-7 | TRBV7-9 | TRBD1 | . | CASSLARQGAPYEQYF | TGTGCCAGCAGCTTAGCCCGTCAGGGGGCACCCTACGAGCAGTACTTC
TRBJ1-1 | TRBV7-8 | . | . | CASSLDRRTEAFF | TGTGCCAGCAGCTTAGATAGACGCACTGAAGCTTTCTTT
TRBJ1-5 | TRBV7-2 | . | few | CASSPAHRGPQHF | TGTGCCAGCAGCCCGGCCCATCGGGGGCCCCAGCATTTT
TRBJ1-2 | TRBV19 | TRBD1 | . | CASSKGAGGYTF | TGTGCCAGTAGTAAGGGGGCTGGTGGCTACACCTTC
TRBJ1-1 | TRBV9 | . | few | CASSVAGARQDEAFF | TGTGCCAGCAGCGTAGCCGGGGCAAGACAGGATGAAGCTTTCTTT
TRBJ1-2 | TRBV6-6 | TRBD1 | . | CASSYYGTGNYGYTF | TGTGCCAGCAGTTACTACGGGACAGGGAACTATGGCTACACCTTC
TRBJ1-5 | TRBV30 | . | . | CAWSSRLNQPQHF | TGTGCCTGGAGTTCCCGCTTAAATCAGCCCCAGCATTTT
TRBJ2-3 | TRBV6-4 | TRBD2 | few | CASSDSSSGGADTQYF | TGTGCCAGCAGTGACTCGAGTAGCGGGGGGGCAGATACGCAGTATTTT
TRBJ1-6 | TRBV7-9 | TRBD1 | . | CASSLGGQGWSPLHF | TGTGCCAGCAGCTTAGGGGGACAGGGTTGGTCACCCCTCCACTTT
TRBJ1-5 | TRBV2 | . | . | CASSLDQPQHF | TGTGCCAGCAGTCTCGATCAGCCCCAGCATTTT
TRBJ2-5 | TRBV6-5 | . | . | CASSFGVGRALLTQYF | TGTGCCAGCAGTTTCGGCGTTGGCAGGGCTCTTCTGACCCAGTACTTC
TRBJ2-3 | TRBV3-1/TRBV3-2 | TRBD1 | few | CASSLGGQGAADTQYF | TGTGCCAGCAGCCTGGGGGGACAGGGGGCAGCGGATACGCAGTATTTT
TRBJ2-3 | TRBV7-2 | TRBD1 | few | CASSFTTGEEDTQYF | TGTGCCAGCAGCTTCACGACAGGGGAGGAAGATACGCAGTATTTT
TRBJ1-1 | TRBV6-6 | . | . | CATSPGTGAFF | TGTGCCACCTCGCCCGGGACCGGGGCTTTCTTT
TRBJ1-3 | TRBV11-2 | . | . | CASSLVVGSGNTIYF | TGTGCCAGCAGCTTAGTTGTAGGGTCTGGAAACACCATATATTTT
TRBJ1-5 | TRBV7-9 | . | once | CASSLGDGGNQPQHF | TGTGCCAGCAGCTTAGGGGACGGGGGTAATCAGCCCCAGCATTTT
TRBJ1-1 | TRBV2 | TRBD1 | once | CASIQDRGMNTEAFF | TGTGCCAGCATCCAGGACAGGGGGATGAACACTGAAGCTTTCTTT
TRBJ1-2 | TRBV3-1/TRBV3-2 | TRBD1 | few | CASADRGSRDHGYTF | TGTGCCAGCGCTGACAGGGGATCCCGGGACCATGGCTACACCTTC
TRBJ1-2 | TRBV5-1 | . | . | CASSFGQGYGYTF | TGCGCCAGCAGCTTTGGGCAGGGTTATGGCTACACCTTC
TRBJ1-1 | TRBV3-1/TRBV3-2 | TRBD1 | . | CASSVHRGNTEAFF | TGTGCCAGCAGCGTACACAGGGGGAACACTGAAGCTTTCTTT
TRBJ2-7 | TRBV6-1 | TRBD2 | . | CASSEGLVYEQYF | TGTGCCAGCAGTGAGGGACTAGTCTACGAGCAGTACTTC
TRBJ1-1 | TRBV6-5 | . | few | CASSYDGNTEAFF | TGTGCCAGCAGTTACGACGGGAACACTGAAGCTTTCTTT
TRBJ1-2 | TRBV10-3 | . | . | CAISASGGLLNYGYTF | TGTGCCATCAGTGCCTCGGGAGGACTCCTTAACTATGGCTACACCTTC
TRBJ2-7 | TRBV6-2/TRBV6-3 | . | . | CASSYIGMDPQGYEQYF | TGTGCCAGCAGTTACATCGGTATGGATCCCCAAGGCTACGAGCAGTACTTC
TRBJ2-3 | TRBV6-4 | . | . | CASSDGGATDTQYF | TGTGCCAGCAGTGATGGGGGGGCTACAGATACGCAGTATTTT
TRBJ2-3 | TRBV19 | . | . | CASSNRGHTDTQYF | TGTGCCAGTAGTAATCGGGGGCATACAGATACGCAGTATTTT
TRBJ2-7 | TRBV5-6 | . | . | CASSSPGHTSSYEQYF | TGTGCCAGCAGCTCGCCGGGACATACGAGCTCCTACGAGCAGTACTTC
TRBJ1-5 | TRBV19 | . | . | CASAQAGYSNQPQHF | TGTGCCAGTGCGCAGGCAGGTTATAGCAATCAGCCCCAGCATTTT
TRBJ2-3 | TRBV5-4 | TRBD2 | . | CASSYRISGGGTDTQYF | TGTGCCAGCAGCTACCGAATTAGCGGGGGAGGCACAGATACGCAGTATTTT
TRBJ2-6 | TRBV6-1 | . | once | CASSELPASGANVLTF | TGTGCCAGCAGTGAATTACCGGCTTCTGGGGCCAACGTCCTGACTTTC
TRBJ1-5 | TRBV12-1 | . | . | CASSFEWDGFNQPQHF | TGTGCCAGCAGCTTTGAATGGGACGGGTTCAATCAGCCCCAGCATTTT
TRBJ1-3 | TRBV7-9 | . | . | CASSPLPVSSGNTIYF | TGTGCCAGCAGCCCCCTCCCCGTGAGCTCTGGAAACACCATATATTTT
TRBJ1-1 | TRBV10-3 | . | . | CAISRELYTEAFF | TGTGCCATCAGTAGGGAGTTGTACACTGAAGCTTTCTTT